Described below is a single T cell receptor (beta chain) sequence and its context. The antigen remains undetermined. This sample stems from a study of blood T cells in healthy people across ages. Notes on the study in general: Fewer expanded clones and more diversity marked long-lived versus aged donors. Observed TCR beta diversity per million T cells went down as age went up. This fall followed a roughly linear course with age.

A J-beta primer mix and a sample-barcoded 5' primer were used in a second PCR of roughly 6 to 11 cycles. Each of the samples gave a minimum of 2.5 million paired-end reads that contained CDR3. TCRdb fed the 5' RACE reads into MiXCR, producing one record per CDR3 protein. The sample gives approximately 1,700,000 distinct CDR3 sequences, about two fifths of which show up once; 20% to 25% is in the top ten. The germline gives CDR1 LGHNA, CDR2 YNFKEQ. The CDR3 is 16 amino acids. Trimming pared 0 bases from V and 4 bases from J, leaving 12 bases between. What was sequenced was blood. This sequence joins TRBV4-2 and TRBJ1-4; D might be TRBD1 (5 bases). The receptor was derived from a human donor in good health. CDR3: CASSQDFRQSNEKLFF. The CDR3 coding sequence is TGTGCCAGCAGCCAAGATTTTCGACAGAGTAATGAAAAACTGTTTTTT.